This T cell receptor (beta chain) was captured by sequencing in a study of blood T cell repertoires in COVID-19. Across the whole study: Collection of acute and convalescent COVID-19 samples took place in the United States, Italy and Spain. Sources were T cells, B-cell-depleted T cells, or PBMCs; the material itself was cDNA or gDNA.

This clone has only one observation. Authors' methods: Cell counts per sample came from amplifying reference gene primers. Clones were read by immunoSEQ multiplex PCR, and TCRdb kept only the in-frame ones, dropping some. From that table come the V and J calls and clone size; the DNA was used to work out D and trimming. The data show 250,000 to 300,000 clones, 75% to 90% seen once. The CDR3 runs to 17 residues. Sequencing was done on a sample of peripheral blood. The sequence was obtained from a man aged 50-59 years with acute or convalescent COVID-19. The chain links TRBV21-1 to TRBJ2-5; no DNA check was done on the table's D call, TRBD2. TRBV21-1 is classified as a pseudogene. CDR3 amino acids: CTSARDPAGGGLETQYF. CDR3 sequence (DNA): TGTACCAGCGCCCGGGACCCCGCGGGAGGGGGCTTAGAGACCCAGTACTTC.